The T cell receptor (beta chain) described here comes from a study of technical replicates of blood from a few donors. The CDR3 sequence is 15 residues long. Per germline, CDR1 KGHSH and CDR2 LQKENI. V was cut by 3 bases and J by 8 bases, with 16 bases left in between. TCRdb's table, derived via immunoSEQ multiplex PCR, lists solely in-frame clones and lacks some. The sample records tens of thousands of clones, around 94% being singletons. V and J are TRBV18 and TRBJ1-4, with D possibly TRBD1 on 6 matching bases. The clonotype was recovered from a human donor in good health. The source material was T cells isolated from PBMCs. CDR3 in DNA: TGTGCCAGCTCACCGAACAGGGAACATAAAGAAAAACTGTTTTTT. Translation gives CASSPNREHKEKLFF.